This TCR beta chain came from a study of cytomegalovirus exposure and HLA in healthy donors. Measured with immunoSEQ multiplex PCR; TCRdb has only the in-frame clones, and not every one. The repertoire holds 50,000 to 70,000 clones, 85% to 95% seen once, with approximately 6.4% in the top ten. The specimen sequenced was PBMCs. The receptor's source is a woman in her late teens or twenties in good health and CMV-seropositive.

The CDR3 sequence is CASSPHGTSGNTGELFF. For the CDR3, the DNA is TGTGCCAGCAGCCCCCATGGGACTAGCGGGAACACCGGGGAGCTGTTTTTT. The V call is TRBV9, the J call TRBJ2-2; 11 bases are shared with TRBD2. The CDR3 runs 17 residues. The trim removed 4 bases at V and 1 base at J, leaving 6 bases unmatched. The germline V gene has CDR1 SGDLS and CDR2 YYNGEE.